These 27 T cell receptor beta chains were sequenced from one sample in a study of blood T cell repertoires in COVID-19. Generated by immunoSEQ multiplex PCR, the TCRdb table keeps only in-frame clones and is missing some. Of around 91,000 clones listed, roughly 78% are singletons. The sample consisted of peripheral blood. These receptors all stem from a woman older than 75 with active or convalescent COVID-19.

As for this clone: The junction departs from germline at one end; a sequencing error may be responsible. This chain joins TRBV5-1 and TRBJ2-1, with 11 positions matching TRBD2. CDR3 size: 15 residues. Germline V gene data show CDR1 as SGHRS and CDR2 as YFSETQ. DNA for the CDR3: TGTGCCAGCAGGATAGCGGGAGGGCCAGGCAATGAGCAGTTCTTC. Its protein product is CASRIAGGPGNEQFF.

This chain uses TRBV10-3 with TRBJ2-5; 11 bases are shared with TRBD1. Trimming at V came to 11 bases and at J to 5 bases, leaving 13 bases not matched to a gene. CDR3 length equals 15 residues. Germline V lookup: CDR1 ENHRY, CDR2 SYGVKD. This CDR3 is CAASGRTGGPETQYF. The CDR3 DNA sequence: TGTGCCGCCTCAGGCAGGACAGGGGGCCCGGAGACCCAGTACTTC.

This clone came up once. An end of the junction differs from the germline gene, which may be a read error. CDR3 coding DNA: TGTGCCAGCAGTGAAGCGTGGGGACAGCTTTTC. It specifies CASSEAWGQLF. The chain carries TRBV6-1 and TRBJ1-2; 7 bases line up with TRBD1. The CDR3 runs 11 residues. Germline V gives CDR1 MNHNS, CDR2 SASEGT.

This clone has a single count. The gene calls are TRBV3-1 (or the pseudogene TRBV3-2) and TRBJ2-5, with no clear D. V lost 0 bases and J lost 6, with 5 bases in between. Germline assignment: CDR1 LGHDT and CDR2 YNNKEL (reference sequence). The CDR3 sequence is 12 residues long. In DNA form, the CDR3 reads TGTGCCAGCAGCCAAGATATTAAGACCCAGTACTTC. Translating it yields CASSQDIKTQYF.

The rearrangement uses TRBV6-5 and TRBJ1-1; TRBD1 agrees at 7 bases. This CDR3 region has 14 residues. The ends lost 6 bases at V and 3 bases at J; junction bases unmatched: 7. Germline-derived CDR1 and CDR2 are MNHEY and SVGAGI. Here the CDR3 reads CASRGGNADTEAFF. Written as DNA, the CDR3 is TGTGCCAGCAGAGGGGGCAACGCGGACACTGAAGCTTTCTTT.

The table lists this clone with a few counts. The J gene is TRBJ2-1, the V gene TRBV28, with 14 bases lining up with TRBD2. In germline, CDR1 is MDHEN, CDR2 SYDVKM. This CDR3 has 16 residues. The ends lost 2 bases at V and 8 bases at J; junction bases unmatched: 5. The CDR3 reads CASSLRLAGGPHEQFF. DNA for the CDR3: TGTGCCAGCAGTTTAAGACTAGCGGGAGGGCCCCATGAGCAGTTCTTC.

V gene TRBV5-6 combines with J gene TRBJ1-3; no clear D gene. This CDR3 is 13 amino acids long. V was shortened by 1 base and J by 6 bases, with 8 bases between the two germline ends. Germline CDR1 reads SGHDT; CDR2 reads YYEEEE. The CDR3 region is CASSLRGSNTIYF. CDR3 bases: TGTGCCAGCAGCTTGCGGGGTTCAAACACCATATATTTT.

This rearrangement joins TRBV4-2 to TRBJ1-1, with 7 nucleotides matching TRBD1. V was clipped by 2 bases and J by 0 bases; unmatched bases: 3. Germline values: CDR1 LGHNA, CDR2 YNFKEQ. This CDR3 has 15 residues. In DNA, the CDR3 is TGTGCCAGCAGCCAACTGACAGGGATGAACACTGAAGCTTTCTTT. Translating it yields CASSQLTGMNTEAFF.

The chain carries TRBV2 and TRBJ2-2; maybe TRBD2 (5 bases). Germline CDR1 reads SNHLY; CDR2 reads FYNNEI. Trimming pared 7 bases from V and 0 bases from J, leaving 9 bases between. CDR3 length: 14 amino acids. CDR3 in DNA: TGTGCCAGCATTCGGAGGCCGAACACCGGGGAGCTGTTTTTT. Translating gives CASIRRPNTGELFF.

The chain combines TRBV6-5 with TRBJ1-1; tentatively, D is TRBD1 (6 bases). The V gene lost 4 bases and the J gene lost 4 bases, with 13 bases spanning the gap. Germline CDR1 reads MNHEY; CDR2 reads SVGAGI. This CDR3 region has 14 residues. The CDR3 DNA follows: TGTGCCAGCAGTTCCAGGGGTTGGTTCACTGAAGCTTTCTTT. Translated: CASSSRGWFTEAFF.

Concerning this clone itself: The sample has other DNA sequences that encode this CDR3 too. This chain links TRBV19 with TRBJ1-2; D unresolved. This CDR3 is 13 amino acids long. Germline V gene sequence: CDR1 LNHDA, CDR2 SQIVND (reference sequence). Trimming shortened V by 3 bases and J by 4 bases, and 9 bases separated the two germline ends. As DNA, the CDR3 is TGTGCCAGTAGTATTTCGGGAGGCTATGGCTACACCTTC. Its translation: CASSISGGYGYTF.

J is TRBJ2-7 and V is TRBV19; 9 nucleotides agree with TRBD1. Trimming took 3 bases from V and 6 from J; bases not matched to a gene: 6. The CDR3 totals 14 residues. In germline, CDR1 is LNHDA, CDR2 SQIVND (reference sequence). CDR3 sequence reads: CASSIGGQGIEQYF. The CDR3 coding sequence is TGTGCCAGTAGTATTGGGGGACAGGGAATCGAGCAGTACTTC.

The chain combines TRBV4-3 with TRBJ1-4, with a tentative D call TRBD1 (5 bases). The V gene lost 0 bases and the J gene lost 6 bases, with 8 bases spanning the gap. CDR1 and CDR2 (germline): LGHNA, YSLEER. The CDR3 has 14 amino acids. CDR3 protein: CASSQEWGDEKLFF. Here the CDR3 DNA reads TGCGCCAGCAGCCAAGAGTGGGGGGATGAAAAACTGTTTTTT.

Of note for this clone: Other DNA sequences from this sample encode an identical CDR3 as well. V gene TRBV28 combines with J gene TRBJ2-7; 7 nucleotides line up with TRBD2. With V trimmed by 2 bases and J by 2 bases, 0 bases remained unmatched. The CDR3 is 13 residues long. Germline values: CDR1 MDHEN, CDR2 SYDVKM. The CDR3 is CASSLAGAYEQYF. CDR3 in DNA: TGTGCCAGCAGTTTAGCGGGGGCCTACGAGCAGTACTTC.

This chain joins TRBV28 and TRBJ1-5; D gene unclear. Germline CDR1 and CDR2: MDHEN and SYDVKM. Trimming shortened V by 6 bases and J by 0 bases, and 6 bases separated the two germline ends. The CDR3 spans 13 residues. The CDR3 DNA reads TGTGCCAGCAGGCGGAATAGCAATCAGCCCCAGCATTTT. It codes for CASRRNSNQPQHF. Full variable domain (rest looked up from reference TRBV28 and TRBJ1-5): DVKVTQSSRYLVKRTGEKVFLECVQDMDHENMFWYRQDPGLGLRLIYFSYDVKMKEKGDIPEGYSVSREKKERFSLILESASTNQTSMYLCASRRNSNQPQHFGDGTRLSIL.

The chain uses TRBV6-5 and TRBJ1-1, with D perhaps matching TRBD1 (6 bases). Deletions cut 5 bases from V and 8 bases from J, with 18 bases between. CDR1 is MNHEY and CDR2 is SVGAGI in the germline V gene. The CDR3 is 14 amino acids. The chain's CDR3 is CASSPTLRDMEAFF. As DNA, the CDR3 is TGTGCCAGCAGTCCAACCCTCAGGGACATGGAAGCTTTCTTT.

This clone was recorded once. J is TRBJ2-7 and V is TRBV2; 10 positions match TRBD2. In germline, CDR1 is SNHLY, CDR2 FYNNEI. This CDR3 contains 14 residues. Trimming cost V 7 bases and J 2 bases; bases outside gene matches: 5. CDR3 sequence: CASTLGLAAYEQYF. The DNA for the CDR3 is TGTGCCAGCACCCTCGGACTAGCGGCCTACGAGCAGTACTTC. The entire variable domain, with the rest obtained from reference TRBV2 and TRBJ2-7, is as follows: EPEVTQTPSHQVTQMGQEVILRCVPISNHLYFYWYRQILGQKVEFLVSFYNNEISEKSEIFDDQFSVERPDGSNFTLKIRSTKLEDSAMYFCASTLGLAAYEQYFGPGTRLTVT.

This chain uses TRBV6-6 with TRBJ1-3; the D gene is possibly TRBD1 (5 bases). This CDR3 has 15 residues. Trimming removed 6 bases at V and 0 bases at J, with 12 bases between. Germline values: CDR1 MNHNY, CDR2 SVGAGI (reference sequence). Here the CDR3 reads CASSPTGDSGNTIYF. Here the CDR3 DNA reads TGTGCCAGCAGCCCTACGGGGGACTCTGGAAACACCATATATTTT.

This clone was seen more than once but under ten times. The chain uses TRBV10-3 and TRBJ2-3, with TRBD2 matching over 7 bases. The CDR3 contains 15 residues. Germline CDR1 reads ENHRY; CDR2 reads SYGVKD. Losses at the gene ends were 2 bases for V and 4 bases for J; bases not matched to a gene: 6. The CDR3 region is CAISERGGSSDTQYF. The CDR3 DNA reads TGTGCCATCAGTGAGCGTGGCGGGAGCTCAGATACGCAGTATTTT.

The CDR3 bases are TGTGCCACCAGTGATTTTGGCAGGGCTGTCGCAGGGGCCAACGTCCTGACTTTC. This codes for CATSDFGRAVAGANVLTF. The chain employs TRBV24-1 and TRBJ2-6; a weak D match, TRBD1 (5 bases). Trimming cost V 1 base and J 4 bases, with 16 bases left between them. The CDR3 extends over 18 amino acids. Germline CDR1 is KGHDR and CDR2 is SFDVKD.

The chain joins TRBV28 to TRBJ1-1; no definite D call. The CDR3 is made up of 14 amino acids. Germline values: CDR1 MDHEN, CDR2 SYDVKM. Trimming took off 4 bases at V and 2 bases at J, with 11 bases between the two ends. Here the CDR3 reads CASSSGGSNTEAFF. CDR3 sequence (DNA): TGTGCCAGCAGTTCAGGAGGCAGTAACACTGAAGCTTTCTTT. The entire variable domain, with the rest obtained from reference TRBV28 and TRBJ1-1, is as follows: DVKVTQSSRYLVKRTGEKVFLECVQDMDHENMFWYRQDPGLGLRLIYFSYDVKMKEKGDIPEGYSVSREKKERFSLILESASTNQTSMYLCASSSGGSNTEAFFGQGTRLTVV.

This chain joins TRBV6-6 and TRBJ1-1; possible D gene TRBD1, 6 bases. The CDR3 has 14 residues. The ends were cut back, 7 bases at V and 0 bases at J, with 12 bases in the middle. The germline V gene has CDR1 MNHNY and CDR2 SVGAGI (reference sequence). CDR3 sequence: CASKPGQLNTEAFF. The DNA for the CDR3 is TGTGCCAGCAAACCCGGACAGTTGAACACTGAAGCTTTCTTT.

The V gene is TRBV7-2, the J gene TRBJ2-3; D is unclear. Between the trimmed V and J ends, which lost 3 bases and 4 bases, there was a span of 8 bases. Germline loops: CDR1 SGHTA, CDR2 FQGNSA. This CDR3 is built from 13 residues. This chain's CDR3 is CASSLIVPDTQYF. The CDR3 coding sequence is TGTGCCAGCAGCTTGATAGTCCCAGATACGCAGTATTTT.

The chain uses TRBV11-2 and TRBJ2-1; 8 nucleotides align to TRBD1. Per germline, CDR1 SGHAT and CDR2 FQNNGV. J was trimmed by 9 bases and V by 5 bases; bases with no gene match: 6. The CDR3 loop spans 13 amino acids. Written as DNA, the CDR3 is TGTGCCAGCAGCCCCAGGGGGCGGGGTGAGCAGTTCTTC. It specifies CASSPRGRGEQFF.

The chain links TRBV28 to TRBJ2-7; tentative D call: TRBD2 (6 bases). CDR1 is MDHEN and CDR2 is SYDVKM in the germline V gene. This CDR3 comprises 13 residues. The V end lost 8 bases, the J end lost 2 bases, and 13 bases lay between the germline ends. CDR3 coding DNA: TGTGCCAGCTCTGGAGCGGGCCCCTACGAGCAGTACTTC. Its protein product is CASSGAGPYEQYF. The full variable domain, its missing parts supplied by reference TRBV28 and TRBJ2-7, is DVKVTQSSRYLVKRTGEKVFLECVQDMDHENMFWYRQDPGLGLRLIYFSYDVKMKEKGDIPEGYSVSREKKERFSLILESASTNQTSMYLCASSGAGPYEQYFGPGTRLTVT.

The chain uses TRBV28 and TRBJ2-4, with a weak D call TRBD1 (5 bases). Trimming removed 3 bases from V and 6 bases from J, with 9 bases in between. The germline V gene encodes CDR1 MDHEN and CDR2 SYDVKM. The CDR3 is 13 residues long. CDR3 amino acids: CASSLGQANIQYF. The CDR3 DNA sequence: TGTGCCAGCAGTTTGGGGCAGGCAAACATTCAGTACTTC. The variable domain in full, completed from reference TRBV28 and TRBJ2-4, reads DVKVTQSSRYLVKRTGEKVFLECVQDMDHENMFWYRQDPGLGLRLIYFSYDVKMKEKGDIPEGYSVSREKKERFSLILESASTNQTSMYLCASSLGQANIQYFGAGTRLSVL.

V is TRBV29-1 and J is TRBJ2-1, with a tentative D call TRBD1 (6 bases). Trimming cost V 3 bases and J 0 bases, with 6 bases left between them. This CDR3 has 13 residues. Germline V gene sequence: CDR1 SQVTM, CDR2 ANQGSEA. The CDR3 loop is CSVEDSSYNEQFF. DNA of the CDR3: TGCAGCGTTGAGGACAGCTCCTACAATGAGCAGTTCTTC.